This T cell receptor beta chain was documented in a study of blood T cells in healthy people across ages. Using a J-beta primer mix together with a sample-barcoded 5' primer, a second PCR was run for roughly 6 to 12 cycles. A template-switch adaptor containing 12 random nucleotides labeled each cDNA molecule. In TCRdb, the 5' RACE reads were re-called with MiXCR into one record per CDR3 protein. The profile shows approximately 1,700,000 distinct CDR3 sequences, 35% to 50% of them singletons. Study-wide points: Lack of knowledge of donor CMV status possibly confounded expanded clonotype changes.

PBMCs were isolated at a quantity of at least 6.5 million per sample. Only a few counts were recorded for this clonotype. The antigen remains undetermined. Trimming at V came to 4 bases and at J to 4 bases, leaving 5 bases not matched to a gene. CDR1 is SGHRS, CDR2 YFSETQ, per germline. The CDR3 totals 14 residues. Sequenced material: blood. The clonotype was recovered from a human donor in good health. This sequence joins TRBV5-1 and TRBJ1-5, with 7 bases lining up with TRBD1. CDR3 DNA: TGCGCCAGCAGCCGGGGACAGCCAAATCAGCCCCAGCATTTT. Encoded protein: CASSRGQPNQPQHF.